Listed below are T cell receptor beta chains from one sample, sequenced in a study of blood T cell repertoires in COVID-19. Libraries were prepared by immunoSEQ multiplex PCR; TCRdb keeps only in-frame clonotypes and omits some of them. This table holds 200,000 or so clones, 80% to 90% found once. Specimen: peripheral blood. The source of these receptors is a woman aged 70-85 years with acute or convalescent COVID-19. The CDR3 runs from the conserved cysteine through the conserved F or W. The D gene is left open where the match is weak. Clone sizes are given selectively: once, few, many, or a class where the clone is expanded.

.,TRBJ2-2,TRBV29-1,.,TGCAGCGTTGAATCCACTACCTATCGGGGATTGAACACCGGGGAGCTGTTTTTT,CSVESTTYRGLNTGELFF
.,TRBJ2-7,TRBV7-2,.,TGTGCCAGCAGCTCAGGATCGGACAGCGACCTTTACTACGAGCAGTACTTC,CASSSGSDSDLYYEQYF
.,TRBJ2-2,TRBV5-4,.,TGTGCCAGCAGCTTGGCTAACAGGGTTCACGGGGAGCTGTTTTTT,CASSLANRVHGELFF
.,TRBJ1-5,TRBV7-9,.,TGTGCCAGCAGACCCTTGAGGGTTAGCAATCAGCCCCAGCATTTT,CASRPLRVSNQPQHF
.,TRBJ2-3,TRBV3-1/TRBV3-2,TRBD1,TGTGCCAGCAGCCTCTGGTCCGGGACAGGGAAAGATACGCAGTATTTT,CASSLWSGTGKDTQYF
once,TRBJ2-7,TRBV29-1,.,TGCAGCGTTGGCGGCGGCCTTTTGGGCGAGCAGTACTTC,CSVGGGLLGEQYF
.,TRBJ1-1,TRBV7-2,TRBD1,TGTGCCAGCAGCCAGGGGGGCACTGAAGCTTTCTTT,CASSQGGTEAFF
.,TRBJ2-5,TRBV28,TRBD1,TGTGCCAGCAGTATACAGGGGGGAAGCAAGACCCAGTACTTC,CASSIQGGSKTQYF
.,TRBJ2-1,TRBV3-1/TRBV3-2,TRBD2,TGTGCCAGCAGCCCTATGAGCGGGGGGGTACTGGGGAATGAGCAGTTCTTC,CASSPMSGGVLGNEQFF
.,TRBJ2-3,TRBV7-2,TRBD1,TGTGCCAGCAGCCCCCGAGACAGGGGTTTGGCAGATACGCAGTATTTT,CASSPRDRGLADTQYF